Listed below are T cell receptor beta chains from one sample, sequenced in a study of blood T cell repertoires in COVID-19. Some clones are missing from TCRdb's copy, which holds only in-frame ones; the method was immunoSEQ multiplex PCR. Altogether some 150,000 clones are present, approximately 84% being singletons, with the ten largest covering 1% to 1.2%. Sequencing was performed on peripheral blood. These receptor sequences come from a man aged 40-49 years with acute or convalescent COVID-19. Each CDR3 is given with its conserved first and last residue. The D gene is left open where the match is weak. A clone size is listed for some rows: how often the clone was seen (once, few, many), or a class if it is expanded.

NA | TRBJ2-5 | TRBV20-1 | TRBD2 | CSARGWSSGAETQYF | TGCAGTGCTCGTGGGTGGTCTAGCGGGGCCGAGACCCAGTACTTC
NA | TRBJ1-2 | TRBV27 | NA | CASSFRGGEYGYTF | TGTGCCAGCAGTTTTCGGGGGGGCGAATACGGCTACACCTTC
NA | TRBJ1-2 | TRBV9 | NA | CASSVATGADRNNYGYTF | TGTGCCAGCAGCGTAGCTACAGGAGCAGATCGCAATAACTATGGCTACACCTTC
NA | TRBJ2-2 | TRBV6-1 | NA | CASSEQPGAGELFF | TGTGCCAGCAGTGAACAGCCCGGGGCCGGGGAGCTGTTTTTT
many | TRBJ2-7 | TRBV21-1 | NA | CASSKGTSGEQYF | TGTGCCAGCAGCAAAGGGACTAGCGGCGAGCAGTACTTC
NA | TRBJ1-1 | TRBV6-5 | TRBD1 | CASRQGNMNTEAFF | TGTGCCAGCAGACAGGGGAACATGAACACTGAAGCTTTCTTT
NA | TRBJ1-6 | TRBV6-1 | NA | CASSGQGSQLTNSPLHF | TGTGCCAGCAGTGGACAAGGATCTCAGCTCACTAATTCACCCCTCCACTTT
few | TRBJ1-5 | TRBV6-2/TRBV6-3 | TRBD1 | CASSYPLDRGLNQPQHF | TGTGCCAGCAGTTACCCCTTGGACAGGGGGTTGAATCAGCCCCAGCATTTT
NA | TRBJ1-2 | TRBV14 | NA | CASSQVKENYGYTF | TGTGCCAGCAGCCAAGTAAAGGAGAATTATGGCTACACCTTC
NA | TRBJ2-1 | TRBV19 | TRBD1 | CASSRGQDNEQFF | TGTGCCAGTAGTAGAGGACAGGACAATGAGCAGTTCTTC
NA | TRBJ1-1 | TRBV5-6 | NA | CASSLITGSRGAFF | TGTGCCAGCAGCTTGATTACAGGTTCGAGAGGAGCTTTCTTT
NA | TRBJ1-2 | TRBV7-2 | NA | CASSSGSANYGYTF | TGTGCCAGCAGCTCCGGGTCTGCAAACTATGGCTACACCTTC
NA | TRBJ2-3 | TRBV4-3 | NA | CASSQDQDTQYF | TGCGCCAGCAGCCAAGATCAAGATACGCAGTATTTT
NA | TRBJ2-5 | TRBV5-4 | TRBD1 | CASSFRTGMFETQYF | TGTGCCAGCAGCTTTAGGACAGGGATGTTTGAGACCCAGTACTTC
NA | TRBJ1-2 | TRBV6-5 | NA | CASRPDSYFYGYTF | TGTGCCAGCAGACCAGACAGCTATTTCTATGGCTACACCTTC
NA | TRBJ1-2 | TRBV9 | NA | CASSVAGQAYGYTF | TGTGCCAGCAGCGTAGCAGGTCAGGCCTATGGCTACACCTTC
NA | TRBJ1-3 | TRBV11-2 | NA | CASMGPSPRGVYFGNTIYF | TGTGCCAGCATGGGTCCATCCCCACGGGGGGTCTACTTTGGAAACACCATATATTTT
NA | TRBJ2-4 | TRBV18 | TRBD1 | CASSGNRGSAKNIQYF | TGTGCCAGCTCAGGGAACAGGGGTTCAGCCAAAAACATTCAGTACTTC
NA | TRBJ1-2 | TRBV27 | TRBD1 | CASRPGQGFGGYTF | TGTGCCAGCAGGCCGGGACAGGGGTTCGGCGGCTACACCTTC
NA | TRBJ2-1 | TRBV5-1 | NA | CASSLLAGAYNEQFF | TGCGCCAGCAGCTTGCTGGCGGGGGCTTACAATGAGCAGTTCTTC
NA | TRBJ2-1 | TRBV4-2 | TRBD2 | CASSQRAGVAYNEQFF | TGTGCCAGCAGCCAAAGGGCGGGGGTCGCCTACAATGAGCAGTTCTTC
once | TRBJ1-3 | TRBV6-6 | TRBD1 | CASSYSDRGNTIYF | TGTGCCAGCAGTTACTCGGACAGGGGAAACACCATATATTTT
NA | TRBJ1-5 | TRBV19 | TRBD1 | CASSRQGAGNQPQHF | TGTGCCAGTAGCCGACAGGGGGCTGGCAATCAGCCCCAGCATTTT
NA | TRBJ1-5 | TRBV29-1 | NA | CSASQTDSNQPQHF | TGCAGCGCTTCACAGACGGATAGCAATCAGCCCCAGCATTTT
NA | TRBJ1-2 | TRBV28 | NA | CASSLTGYGYTF | TGTGCCAGCAGTCTTACAGGGTATGGCTACACCTTC
NA | TRBJ1-5 | TRBV19 | NA | CASNEGGLQPQHF | TGTGCCAGTAACGAGGGGGGACTACAGCCCCAGCATTTT
NA | TRBJ1-1 | TRBV5-5 | NA | CASSSARVTEAFF | TGTGCCAGCAGCTCCGCTCGGGTCACTGAAGCTTTCTTT
NA | TRBJ1-5 | TRBV5-8 | NA | CASSPGYKPANQPQHF | TGTGCCAGCAGCCCGGGGTATAAGCCGGCCAATCAGCCCCAGCATTTT
NA | TRBJ2-3 | TRBV5-1 | TRBD2 | CASRPLAGAYVSTDTQYF | TGCGCCAGCAGACCACTAGCGGGGGCCTATGTTAGCACAGATACGCAGTATTTT
NA | TRBJ2-2 | TRBV2 | NA | CASRAGSTGELFF | TGTGCCAGCAGAGCGGGTTCTACCGGGGAGCTGTTTTTT
few | TRBJ2-7 | TRBV19 | TRBD1 | CASSIVWTGSYEQYF | TGTGCCAGTAGTATCGTGTGGACAGGGAGCTACGAGCAGTACTTC
NA | TRBJ1-5 | TRBV19 | TRBD1 | CASSIPRTGHQPQHF | TGTGCCAGTAGTATTCCCCGGACAGGGCACCAGCCCCAGCATTTT
once | TRBJ2-2 | TRBV5-5 | TRBD1 | CASSFQGAPNTGELFF | TGTGCCAGCAGCTTTCAGGGGGCGCCGAACACCGGGGAGCTGTTTTTT
NA | TRBJ1-5 | TRBV19 | TRBD1 | CASSRGQGARNQPQHF | TGTGCCAGTAGTAGGGGACAGGGGGCACGGAATCAGCCCCAGCATTTT
NA | TRBJ1-2 | TRBV19 | NA | CASSISANYGYTF | TGTGCCAGTAGTATCTCAGCTAACTATGGCTACACCTTC
once | TRBJ2-7 | TRBV28 | NA | CASSLRGSGQREQYF | TGTGCCAGCAGTTTACGAGGGAGTGGGCAAAGGGAGCAGTACTTC
NA | TRBJ2-3 | TRBV4-3 | NA | CASSQDAGASTDTQYF | TGCGCCAGCAGCCAAGATGCGGGGGCCAGCACAGATACGCAGTATTTT
NA | TRBJ2-3 | TRBV7-3 | NA | CASSLAGGGRDTQYF | TGTGCCAGCAGCTTAGCTGGGGGGGGCCGGGATACGCAGTATTTT
once | TRBJ2-6 | TRBV3-1/TRBV3-2 | NA | CASSQDTHSGANVLTF | TGTGCCAGCAGCCAAGACACTCACTCTGGGGCCAACGTCCTGACTTTC
once | TRBJ1-3 | TRBV5-6 | NA | CASSLFNGVGLHSGNTIYF | TGTGCCAGCAGCTTGTTTAACGGGGTAGGACTCCACTCTGGAAACACCATATATTTT
NA | TRBJ1-4 | TRBV19 | TRBD1 | CASSVQGRRGSEKLFF | TGTGCCAGTAGTGTACAGGGGAGAAGGGGAAGCGAAAAACTGTTTTTT
NA | TRBJ1-4 | TRBV9 | NA | CASSTGPGGEKLFF | TGTGCCAGCAGCACGGGACCGGGAGGTGAAAAACTGTTTTTT
NA | TRBJ1-6 | TRBV5-4 | NA | CASSLARLNSPLHF | TGTGCCAGCAGCTTGGCCAGGCTTAATTCACCCCTCCACTTT
NA | TRBJ1-6 | TRBV2 | NA | CASSGGGGHNNSPLHF | TGTGCCAGCAGTGGTGGGGGGGGACATAATAATTCACCCCTCCACTTT
NA | TRBJ2-7 | TRBV11-3 | NA | CASSLVSGYEQYF | TGTGCCAGCAGCTTAGTTTCAGGGTACGAGCAGTACTTC